This T cell receptor beta chain appears in the sequencing data of a study of cytomegalovirus exposure and HLA in healthy donors. Per the germline V gene, CDR1 is SGHVS and CDR2 is FNYEAQ. CDR3 length: 15 residues. V was pared by 3 bases and J by 5 bases, with 6 bases of the junction left unmatched. Whole-study findings and limits: There were some V segments, including TRBV6-2 and TRBV6-3, excluded as indistinguishable. Altogether, 160 or so TCR beta chains were recorded as cytomegalovirus-associated.

Turning to this clone: The antigen is not known.

60 Vbeta and 13 Jbeta primers were used in PCR. Data came from immunoSEQ multiplex PCR; TCRdb stores just in-frame clones and leaves some out. The sample has roughly 42,000 clones. The sequenced sample consisted of PBMCs. The receptor was derived from a man aged 30 to 39 in good health and CMV-seronegative. The V gene is TRBV7-6, the J gene TRBJ2-3; the match to TRBD2 covers 9 bases. CDR3 in amino acids: CASSFAGGPGDTQYF. The CDR3 DNA is TGTGCCAGCAGCTTTGCGGGAGGGCCTGGAGATACGCAGTATTTT.